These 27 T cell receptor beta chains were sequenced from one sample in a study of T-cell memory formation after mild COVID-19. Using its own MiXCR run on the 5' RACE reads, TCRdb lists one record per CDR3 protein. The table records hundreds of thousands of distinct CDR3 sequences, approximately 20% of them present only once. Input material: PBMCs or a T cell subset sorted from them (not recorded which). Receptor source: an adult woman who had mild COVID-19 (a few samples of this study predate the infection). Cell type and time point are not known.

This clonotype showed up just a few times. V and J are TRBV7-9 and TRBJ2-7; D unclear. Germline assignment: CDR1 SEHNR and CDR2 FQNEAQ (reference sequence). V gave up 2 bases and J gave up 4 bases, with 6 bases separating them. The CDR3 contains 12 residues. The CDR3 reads CASSLNIYEQYF. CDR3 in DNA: TGTGCCAGCAGCTTAAACATTTACGAGCAGTACTTC.

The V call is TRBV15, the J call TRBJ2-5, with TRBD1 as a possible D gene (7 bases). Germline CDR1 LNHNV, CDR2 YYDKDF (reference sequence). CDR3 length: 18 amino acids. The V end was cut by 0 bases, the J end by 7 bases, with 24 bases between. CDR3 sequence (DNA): TGTGCCACCAGCAGAGAGGGATTGAGGCGGGACAGAAGCGGGACCCAGTACTTC. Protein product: CATSREGLRRDRSGTQYF.

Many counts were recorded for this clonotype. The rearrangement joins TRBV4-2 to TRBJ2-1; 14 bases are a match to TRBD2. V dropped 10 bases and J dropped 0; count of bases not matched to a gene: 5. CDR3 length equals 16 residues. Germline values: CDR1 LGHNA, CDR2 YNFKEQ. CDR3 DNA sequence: TGTGCCACCGGGACTAGCGGGGGTAGCTCCTACAATGAGCAGTTCTTC. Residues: CATGTSGGSSYNEQFF.

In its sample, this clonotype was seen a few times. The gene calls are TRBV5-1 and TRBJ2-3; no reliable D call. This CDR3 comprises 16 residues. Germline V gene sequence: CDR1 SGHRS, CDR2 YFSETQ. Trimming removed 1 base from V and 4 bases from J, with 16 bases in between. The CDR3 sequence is CASSLPGSLGPDTQYF. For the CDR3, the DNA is TGCGCCAGCAGCTTGCCCGGGTCACTGGGCCCAGATACGCAGTATTTT. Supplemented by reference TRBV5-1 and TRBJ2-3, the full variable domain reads KAGVTQTPRYLIKTRGQQVTLSCSPISGHRSVSWYQQTPGQGLQFLFEYFSETQRNKGNFPGRFSGRQFSNSRSEMNVSTLELGDSALYLCASSLPGSLGPDTQYFGPGTRLTVL.

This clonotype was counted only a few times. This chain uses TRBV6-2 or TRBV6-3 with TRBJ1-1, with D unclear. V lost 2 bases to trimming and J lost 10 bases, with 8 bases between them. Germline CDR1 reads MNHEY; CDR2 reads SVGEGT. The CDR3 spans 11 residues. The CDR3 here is CASSYMEVAFF. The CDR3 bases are TGTGCCAGCAGTTACATGGAGGTAGCTTTCTTT.

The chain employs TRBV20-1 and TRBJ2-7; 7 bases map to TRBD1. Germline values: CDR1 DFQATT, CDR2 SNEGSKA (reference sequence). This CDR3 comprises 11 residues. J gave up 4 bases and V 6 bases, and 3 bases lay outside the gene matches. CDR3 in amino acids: CSAFRGYEQYF. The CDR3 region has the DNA TGCAGTGCCTTCAGGGGGTACGAGCAGTACTTC.

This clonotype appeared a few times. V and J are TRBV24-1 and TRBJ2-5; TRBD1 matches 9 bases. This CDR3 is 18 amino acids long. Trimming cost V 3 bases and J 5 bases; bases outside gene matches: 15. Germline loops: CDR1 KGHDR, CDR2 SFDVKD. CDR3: CATSDPTTRTGERETQYF. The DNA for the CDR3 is TGTGCCACCAGTGATCCTACCACTCGGACAGGGGAGAGGGAGACCCAGTACTTC.

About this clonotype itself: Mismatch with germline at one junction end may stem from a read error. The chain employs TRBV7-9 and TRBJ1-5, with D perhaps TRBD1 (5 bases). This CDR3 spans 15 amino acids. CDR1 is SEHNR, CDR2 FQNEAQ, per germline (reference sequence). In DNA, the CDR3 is TGTGCCAGCAGCTTTTCCCGGGGCCGACATCAGGCCCAGCATTTT. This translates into CASSFSRGRHQAQHF.

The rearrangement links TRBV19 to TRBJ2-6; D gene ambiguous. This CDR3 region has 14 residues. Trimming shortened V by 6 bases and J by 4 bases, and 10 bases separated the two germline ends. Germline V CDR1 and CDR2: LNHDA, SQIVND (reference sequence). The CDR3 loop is CASRDHPGANVLTF. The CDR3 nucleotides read TGTGCCAGTAGGGACCATCCGGGGGCCAACGTCCTGACTTTC.

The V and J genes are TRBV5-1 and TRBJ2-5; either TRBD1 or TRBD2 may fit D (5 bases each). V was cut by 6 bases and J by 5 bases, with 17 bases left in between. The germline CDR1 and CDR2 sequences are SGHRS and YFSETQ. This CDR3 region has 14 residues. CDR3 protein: CASTSGPRQETQYF. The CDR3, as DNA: TGCGCCAGCACCTCGGGACCCAGGCAGGAGACCCAGTACTTC.

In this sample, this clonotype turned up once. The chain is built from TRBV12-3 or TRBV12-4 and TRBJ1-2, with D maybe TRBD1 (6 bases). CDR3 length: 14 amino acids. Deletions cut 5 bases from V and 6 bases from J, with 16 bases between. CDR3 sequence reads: CASSLSTGYDGYTF. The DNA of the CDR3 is TGTGCCAGCAGTCTCAGCACAGGGTATGATGGCTACACCTTC.

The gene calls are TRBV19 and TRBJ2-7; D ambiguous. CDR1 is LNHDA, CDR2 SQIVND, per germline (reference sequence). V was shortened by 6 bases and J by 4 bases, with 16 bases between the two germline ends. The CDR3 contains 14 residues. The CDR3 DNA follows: TGTGCCAGTAGACAAGAGAGGAGTTTGTACGAGCAGTACTTC. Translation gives CASRQERSLYEQYF.

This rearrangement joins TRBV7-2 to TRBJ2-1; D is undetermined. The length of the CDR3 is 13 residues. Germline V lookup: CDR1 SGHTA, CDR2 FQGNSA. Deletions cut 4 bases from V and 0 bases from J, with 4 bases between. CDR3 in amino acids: CASSSTSYNEQFF. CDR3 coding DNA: TGTGCCAGCAGCTCGACCTCCTACAATGAGCAGTTCTTC.

The CDR3 reads CASSGTGFNEKLFF. CDR3 coding DNA: TGTGCCAGCAGCGGGACAGGGTTTAATGAAAAACTGTTTTTT. V gene TRBV9 combines with J gene TRBJ1-4; TRBD1 matches 8 bases. CDR3 size: 14 residues. Germline CDR1 is SGDLS and CDR2 is YYNGEE. After removal of 3 bases from V and 4 bases from J, the junction contained 2 bases not matched to a gene.

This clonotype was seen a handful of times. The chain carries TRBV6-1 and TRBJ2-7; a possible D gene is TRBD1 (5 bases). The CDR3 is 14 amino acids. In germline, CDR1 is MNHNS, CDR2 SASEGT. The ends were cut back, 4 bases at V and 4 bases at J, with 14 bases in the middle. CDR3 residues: CASSVSGPLYEQYF. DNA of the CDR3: TGTGCCAGCAGTGTCTCAGGGCCTTTGTACGAGCAGTACTTC.

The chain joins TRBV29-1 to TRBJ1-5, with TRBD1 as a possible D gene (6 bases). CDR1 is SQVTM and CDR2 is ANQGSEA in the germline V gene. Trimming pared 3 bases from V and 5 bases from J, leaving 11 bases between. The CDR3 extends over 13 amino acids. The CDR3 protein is CSVEEGGDQPQHF. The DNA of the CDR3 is TGCAGCGTTGAGGAGGGGGGGGATCAGCCCCAGCATTTT. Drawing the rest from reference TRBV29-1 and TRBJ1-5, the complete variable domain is SAVISQKPSRDICQRGTSLTIQCQVDSQVTMMFWYRQQPGQSLTLIATANQGSEATYESGFVIDKFPISRPNLTFSTLTVSNMSPEDSSIYLCSVEEGGDQPQHFGDGTRLSIL.

DNA for the CDR3: TGTGCCAGCAGTGAAGGACAGGGGATCGACAATGAGCAGTTCTTC. The encoded protein is CASSEGQGIDNEQFF. The chain links TRBV2 to TRBJ2-1; 8 nucleotides match TRBD1. In germline, CDR1 is SNHLY, CDR2 FYNNEI. This CDR3 is built from 15 residues. V shed 1 base, J shed 5 bases, and the junction held 4 bases outside the gene matches. Full variable domain (missing parts from reference TRBV2 and TRBJ2-1): EPEVTQTPSHQVTQMGQEVILRCVPISNHLYFYWYRQILGQKVEFLVSFYNNEISEKSEIFDDQFSVERPDGSNFTLKIRSTKLEDSAMYFCASSEGQGIDNEQFFGPGTRLTVL.

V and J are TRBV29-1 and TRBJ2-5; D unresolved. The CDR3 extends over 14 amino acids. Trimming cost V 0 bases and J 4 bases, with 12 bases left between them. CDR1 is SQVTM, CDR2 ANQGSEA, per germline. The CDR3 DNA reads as TGCAGCGTTGAAGATCGGTGGCAGTTAGAGACCCAGTACTTC. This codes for CSVEDRWQLETQYF.

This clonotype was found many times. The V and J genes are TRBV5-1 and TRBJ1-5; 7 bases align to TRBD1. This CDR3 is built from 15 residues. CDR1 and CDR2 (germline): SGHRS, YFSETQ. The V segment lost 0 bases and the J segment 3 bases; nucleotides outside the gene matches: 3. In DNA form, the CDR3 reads TGCGCCAGCAGCTTGGGGGACAGCCTCAATCAGCCCCAGCATTTT. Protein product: CASSLGDSLNQPQHF.

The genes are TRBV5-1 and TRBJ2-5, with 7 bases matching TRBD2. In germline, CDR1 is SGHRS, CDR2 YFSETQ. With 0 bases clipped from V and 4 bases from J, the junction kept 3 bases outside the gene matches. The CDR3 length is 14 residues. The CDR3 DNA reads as TGCGCCAGCAGCTTGGAGCGGGAAGGAGAGACCCAGTACTTC. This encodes CASSLEREGETQYF.

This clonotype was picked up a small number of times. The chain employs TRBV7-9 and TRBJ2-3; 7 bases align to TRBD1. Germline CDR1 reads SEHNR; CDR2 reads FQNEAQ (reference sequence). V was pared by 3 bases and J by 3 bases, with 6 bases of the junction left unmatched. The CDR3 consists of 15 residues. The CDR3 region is CASSFRQGPTDTQYF. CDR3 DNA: TGTGCCAGCAGCTTCCGACAGGGACCGACAGATACGCAGTATTTT.

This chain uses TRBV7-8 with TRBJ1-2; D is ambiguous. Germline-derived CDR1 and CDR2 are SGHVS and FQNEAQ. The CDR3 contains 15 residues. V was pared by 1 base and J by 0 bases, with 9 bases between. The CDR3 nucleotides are TGTGCCAGCAGCTTAGTTAAGGGATCTAACTATGGCTACACCTTC. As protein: CASSLVKGSNYGYTF.

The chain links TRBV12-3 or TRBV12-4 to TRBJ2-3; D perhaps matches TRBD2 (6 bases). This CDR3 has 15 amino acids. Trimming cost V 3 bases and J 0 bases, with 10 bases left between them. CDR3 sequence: CASSFSGWSTDTQYF. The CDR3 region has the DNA TGTGCCAGCAGTTTTAGCGGATGGAGCACAGATACGCAGTATTTT.

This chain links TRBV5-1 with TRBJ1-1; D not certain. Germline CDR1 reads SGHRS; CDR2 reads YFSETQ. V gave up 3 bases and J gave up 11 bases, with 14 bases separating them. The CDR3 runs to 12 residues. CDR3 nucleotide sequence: TGCGCCAGCAGCTCGATAAAAGGAAGCGCTTTCTTT. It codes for CASSSIKGSAFF.

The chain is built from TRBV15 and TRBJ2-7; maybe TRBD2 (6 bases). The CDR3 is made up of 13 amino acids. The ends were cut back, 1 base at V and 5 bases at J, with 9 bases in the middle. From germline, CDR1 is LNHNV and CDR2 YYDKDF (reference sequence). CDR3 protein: CATSRAWGDEQYF. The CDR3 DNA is TGTGCCACCAGCAGAGCCTGGGGGGACGAGCAGTACTTC.

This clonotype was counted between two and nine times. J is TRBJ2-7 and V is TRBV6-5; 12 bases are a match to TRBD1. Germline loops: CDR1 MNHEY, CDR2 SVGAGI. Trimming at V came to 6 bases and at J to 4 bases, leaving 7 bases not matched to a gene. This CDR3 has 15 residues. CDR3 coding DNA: TGTGCCAGCAGACCTCAGGGACAGGGGGCTTACGAGCAGTACTTC. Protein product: CASRPQGQGAYEQYF.

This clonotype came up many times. The CDR3 sequence is CASSPRTGESNSPLHF. The CDR3 DNA follows: TGTGCCAGCAGCCCCCGGACAGGGGAGAGTAATTCACCCCTCCACTTT. The V and J genes are TRBV9 and TRBJ1-6, with 9 nucleotides matching TRBD1. In germline, CDR1 is SGDLS, CDR2 YYNGEE. This CDR3 comprises 16 residues. V shed 4 bases and J 6 bases; nucleotides not matched to a gene: 8.